This T cell receptor beta chain is drawn from a study of blood T cell repertoires in COVID-19. Study-level background: T cells, B-cell-depleted T cells, or PBMCs supplied cDNA or gDNA.

This clone was found a few times. In the authors' methods: Reference gene primer amplification in the assay estimated nucleated cell counts. Only in-frame clones appear in the TCRdb table, and some are missing; sequencing was by immunoSEQ multiplex PCR. The V and J calls and clone size were taken over from that table, and D and trimming were inferred from the DNA. The sample shows about 130,000 clones, 80% of them seen only once. Specimen: peripheral blood. This clonotype was obtained from a man aged 65-85 years with acute or convalescent COVID-19.

This CDR3 is CASSLALAGDYEQYF. DNA of the CDR3: TGTGCCAGCAGCTTAGCTCTAGCGGGGGATTACGAGCAGTACTTC. The chain employs TRBV7-9 and TRBJ2-7; 10 bases match TRBD2. J lost 4 bases, V lost 0 bases, and 3 bases had no gene match. CDR3 length: 15 amino acids. CDR1 and CDR2 (germline): SEHNR, FQNEAQ (reference sequence).